This entry lists 22 T cell receptor beta chains sequenced from one sample in a study of CD4+ T cells in melanoma. Some clones are missing from TCRdb's copy, which holds only in-frame ones; the method was immunoSEQ multiplex PCR. The sample includes 120,000 to 150,000 clones, around 90% of them seen just once. All receptors derive from a human donor with melanoma.

The rearrangement joins TRBV6-1 to TRBJ2-7; unclear D gene. V was pared by 1 base and J by 3 bases, with 13 bases between. The CDR3 spans 15 residues. Germline V gives CDR1 MNHNS, CDR2 SASEGT. CDR3 coding DNA: TGTGCCAGCAGTGAAGGGTCCGGGTGGGTCTACGAGCAGTACTTC. This translates into CASSEGSGWVYEQYF.

This chain uses TRBV5-1 with TRBJ1-3; D is unclear. The V gene lost 2 bases and the J gene lost 1 base, with 13 bases spanning the gap. The CDR3 has 16 amino acids. The germline V gene encodes CDR1 SGHRS and CDR2 YFSETQ. CDR3 nucleotides: TGCGCCAGCAGCTTTTTTGTCCGCCAGTCTGGAAACACCATATATTTT. This sequence encodes CASSFFVRQSGNTIYF.

This chain connects TRBV11-2 to TRBJ2-3; 9 bases match TRBD1. Germline V lookup: CDR1 SGHAT, CDR2 FQNNGV. The V gene end was trimmed by 4 bases and the J gene end by 1 base; junction bases not matched to a gene: 3. The CDR3 runs 15 residues. As DNA, the CDR3 is TGTGCCAGCAGCTCCCGGACAGGGGGCACAGATACGCAGTATTTT. This sequence encodes CASSSRTGGTDTQYF. The full variable domain, in which reference TRBV11-2 and TRBJ2-3 provide the parts outside the CDR3, is EAGVAQSPRYKIIEKRQSVAFWCNPISGHATLYWYQQILGQGPKLLIQFQNNGVVDDSQLPKDRFSAERLKGVDSTLKIQPAKLEDSAVYLCASSSRTGGTDTQYFGPGTRLTVL.

The chain links TRBV19 to TRBJ2-7, with a possible D match to TRBD2 (5 bases). V was trimmed by 3 bases and J by 3 bases, leaving 15 bases between them. The CDR3 spans 15 residues. CDR1 is LNHDA, CDR2 SQIVND, per germline (reference sequence). CDR3 DNA: TGTGCCAGTAGTATGCGGGCAGACGCGATCTACGAGCAGTACTTC. This encodes CASSMRADAIYEQYF.

The chain has TRBV6-5 and TRBJ1-5; TRBD1 is a possible D gene (6 bases). Trimming pared 6 bases from V and 5 bases from J, leaving 17 bases between. CDR3 length: 15 residues. Germline lookup yields CDR1 MNHEY and CDR2 SVGAGI. The CDR3: CASRQQGRGDQPQHF. Written as DNA, the CDR3 is TGTGCCAGCAGACAGCAGGGGAGGGGAGATCAGCCCCAGCATTTT.

The CDR3 loop reads CASSYRGTGELFF. In DNA form, the CDR3 reads TGTGCCAGCAGCTATAGAGGGACCGGGGAGCTGTTTTTT. The chain links TRBV7-9 to TRBJ2-2, with a weak D call TRBD2 (5 bases). Per the germline V gene, CDR1 is SEHNR and CDR2 is FQNEAQ (reference sequence). The CDR3 is 13 residues long. V was cut by 4 bases and J by 5 bases, with 8 bases left in between.

V is TRBV6-1 and J is TRBJ1-2; D is ambiguous. The CDR3 runs to 13 residues. The germline V gene has CDR1 MNHNS and CDR2 SASEGT. V was shortened by 4 bases and J by 8 bases, with 14 bases between the two germline ends. The CDR3 region is CASSALPILGYTF. CDR3 in DNA: TGTGCCAGCAGTGCCCTACCGATCTTGGGCTACACCTTC.

The rearrangement joins TRBV7-6 to TRBJ2-3, with D unclear. The V end lost 0 bases, the J end lost 4 bases, and 5 bases lay between the germline ends. Germline CDR1 reads SGHVS; CDR2 reads FNYEAQ. The CDR3 is 13 residues long. CDR3 bases: TGTGCCAGCAGCTTAGCTAGCCCAGATACGCAGTATTTT. The encoded protein is CASSLASPDTQYF.

J is TRBJ1-6 and V is TRBV2; tentatively, D is TRBD1 (6 bases). Trimming left V 3 bases short and J 9 bases short, with 12 bases between. Germline V gene sequence: CDR1 SNHLY, CDR2 FYNNEI. The CDR3 contains 14 residues. As DNA, the CDR3 is TGTGCCAGCAGTGACCAGACAGGAACTTCACCCCTCCACTTT. Translated: CASSDQTGTSPLHF.

Written as DNA, the CDR3 is TGTGCCATCTCAGGGGAGGGGGAGACCCAGTACTTC. Encoded protein: CAISGEGETQYF. This chain uses TRBV10-3 with TRBJ2-5; TRBD2 is a possible D gene (7 bases). CDR1 and CDR2 from the germline V gene are ENHRY and SYGVKD. The CDR3 extends over 12 amino acids. V was cut by 8 bases and J by 5 bases, with 12 bases left in between.

The chain links TRBV7-9 to TRBJ2-1; the D gene could be TRBD1 or TRBD2 (6 bases each). V was shortened by 5 bases and J by 10 bases, with 18 bases between the two germline ends. The CDR3 is 14 amino acids. CDR1 is SEHNR and CDR2 is FQNEAQ in the germline V gene (reference sequence). CDR3 DNA: TGTGCCAGCAGCACAGGGCAGAGGCGGGGCGAGCAGTTCTTC. Its translation: CASSTGQRRGEQFF.

This clone was picked up one time. The chain joins TRBV4-1 to TRBJ1-6; D ambiguous. The germline CDR1 and CDR2 sequences are MGHRA and YSYEKL. The CDR3 loop spans 14 amino acids. Trimming cost V 0 bases and J 9 bases, with 9 bases left between them. The CDR3 spells CASSQDPQFSPLHF. The CDR3 nucleotides read TGCGCCAGCAGCCAAGATCCCCAGTTTTCACCCCTCCACTTT.

The V call is TRBV5-6, the J call TRBJ1-2; no clear D gene. Germline values: CDR1 SGHDT, CDR2 YYEEEE. Trimming took off 0 bases at V and 2 bases at J, with 8 bases between the two ends. The CDR3 contains 14 residues. The CDR3 nucleotides read TGTGCCAGCAGCTTGGTGTCAGAAAACTATGGCTACACCTTC. Amino acids: CASSLVSENYGYTF.

V and J are TRBV4-1 and TRBJ2-7; D call uncertain. CDR1 and CDR2 (germline): MGHRA, YSYEKL. Trimming shortened V by 1 base and J by 3 bases, and 7 bases separated the two germline ends. CDR3 length: 13 residues. CDR3 nucleotides: TGCGCCAGCAGCCAAGGGGCCCTCTACGAGCAGTACTTC. Translated, it gives CASSQGALYEQYF.

The rearrangement joins TRBV18 to TRBJ1-4; perhaps TRBD1 as D (5 bases). Trimming pared 5 bases from V and 5 bases from J, leaving 15 bases between. Per the germline V gene, CDR1 is KGHSH and CDR2 is LQKENI. The CDR3 length is 15 residues. DNA of the CDR3: TGTGCCAGCTCAATCACCGGGACCCCAAATGAAAAACTGTTTTTT. The encoded protein is CASSITGTPNEKLFF. The whole variable domain, filled in from reference TRBV18 and TRBJ1-4, reads NAGVMQNPRHLVRRRGQEARLRCSPMKGHSHVYWYRQLPEEGLKFMVYLQKENIIDESGMPKERFSAEFPKEGPSILRIQQVVRGDSAAYFCASSITGTPNEKLFFGSGTQLSVL.

The V and J genes are TRBV6-5 and TRBJ1-4; 7 nucleotides align to TRBD1. Germline CDR1 and CDR2: MNHEY and SVGAGI. The ends lost 6 bases at V and 5 bases at J; junction bases unmatched: 9. CDR3 size: 15 residues. CDR3 nucleotide sequence: TGTGCCAGCAGAGCTGTTGGGACAGTCAATGAAAAACTGTTTTTT. It specifies CASRAVGTVNEKLFF.

CDR3 nucleotides: TGTGCCAGCAGCTCCGGGACAGGGGGAACGGAGACCCAGTACTTC. As protein: CASSSGTGGTETQYF. V is TRBV6-5 and J is TRBJ2-5; 11 nucleotides align to TRBD1. The CDR3 has 15 residues. Germline loops: CDR1 MNHEY, CDR2 SVGAGI. J gave up 5 bases and V 6 bases, and 8 bases lay outside the gene matches.

This sequence joins TRBV14 and TRBJ1-3; D is uncertain. This CDR3 comprises 13 residues. Deletions cut 6 bases from V and 0 bases from J, with 6 bases between. Germline assignment: CDR1 SGHDN and CDR2 FVKESK. CDR3 region: CASRQNSGNTIYF. The CDR3 nucleotides are TGTGCCAGCAGACAAAACTCTGGAAACACCATATATTTT.

This clone is a singleton in its sample. The genes are TRBV5-1 and TRBJ2-7; D perhaps matches TRBD2 (5 bases). The V gene's germline CDR1 is SGHRS and CDR2 YFSETQ. The CDR3 is made up of 15 amino acids. V shed 0 bases and J shed 2 bases, with 12 bases lying between them. This CDR3 is CASSLAFGVAYEQYF. Written as DNA, the CDR3 is TGCGCCAGCAGCTTGGCGTTCGGGGTTGCCTACGAGCAGTACTTC.

The chain links TRBV5-7 to TRBJ1-6; D gene uncertain. TRBV5-7 is an ORF, and what it does is uncertain. The CDR3 length is 13 residues. V was cut by 0 bases and J by 10 bases, with 8 bases left in between. The chain's CDR3 is CASSLAIPSPLHF. The CDR3 nucleotides are TGTGCCAGCAGCTTGGCAATACCCTCACCCCTCCACTTT.

This rearrangement joins TRBV19 to TRBJ2-2; tentatively, D is TRBD1 or TRBD2 (6 bases each). V lost 6 bases and J lost 3, with 14 bases in between. Germline CDR1 and CDR2: LNHDA and SQIVND (reference sequence). The length of the CDR3 is 15 residues. The DNA of the CDR3 is TGTGCCAGTAGAGGAGGGGGGTTTTACACCGGGGAGCTGTTTTTT. It encodes CASRGGGFYTGELFF.

The rearrangement joins TRBV18 to TRBJ1-1; weak D call: TRBD1 (5 bases). Germline CDR1 is KGHSH and CDR2 is LQKENI. CDR3 length: 13 amino acids. Trimming left V 3 bases short and J 11 bases short, with 16 bases between. The DNA for the CDR3 is TGTGCCAGCTCACCGGACACCCCTAAGGGTGCTTTCTTT. Translated: CASSPDTPKGAFF.